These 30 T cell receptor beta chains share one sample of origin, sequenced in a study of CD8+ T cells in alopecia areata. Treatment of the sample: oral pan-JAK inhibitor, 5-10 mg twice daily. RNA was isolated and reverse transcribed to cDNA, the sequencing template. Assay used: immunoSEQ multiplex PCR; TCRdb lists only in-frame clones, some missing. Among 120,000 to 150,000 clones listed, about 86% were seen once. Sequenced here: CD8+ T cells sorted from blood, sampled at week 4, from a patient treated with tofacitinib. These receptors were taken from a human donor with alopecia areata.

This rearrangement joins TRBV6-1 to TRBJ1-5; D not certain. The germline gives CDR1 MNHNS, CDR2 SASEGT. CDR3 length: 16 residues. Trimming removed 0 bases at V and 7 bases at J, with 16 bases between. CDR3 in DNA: TGTGCCAGCAGTGAAGCGCGAAACGGGATCTGGCAGCCCCAGCATTTT. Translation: CASSEARNGIWQPQHF.

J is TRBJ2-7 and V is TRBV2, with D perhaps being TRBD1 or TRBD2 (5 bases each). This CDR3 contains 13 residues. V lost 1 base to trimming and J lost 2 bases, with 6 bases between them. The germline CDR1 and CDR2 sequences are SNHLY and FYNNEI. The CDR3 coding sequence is TGTGCCAGCAGTGAAGGGGGGACCTACGAGCAGTACTTC. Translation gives CASSEGGTYEQYF. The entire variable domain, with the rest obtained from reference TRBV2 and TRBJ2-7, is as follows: EPEVTQTPSHQVTQMGQEVILRCVPISNHLYFYWYRQILGQKVEFLVSFYNNEISEKSEIFDDQFSVERPDGSNFTLKIRSTKLEDSAMYFCASSEGGTYEQYFGPGTRLTVT.

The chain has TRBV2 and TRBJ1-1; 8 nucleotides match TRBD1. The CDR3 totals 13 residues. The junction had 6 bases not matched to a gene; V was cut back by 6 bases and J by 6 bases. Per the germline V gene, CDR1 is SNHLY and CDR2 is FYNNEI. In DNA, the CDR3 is TGTGCCAGCAGGGGTGGACAGGGCGCTGAAGCTTTCTTT. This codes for CASRGGQGAEAFF.

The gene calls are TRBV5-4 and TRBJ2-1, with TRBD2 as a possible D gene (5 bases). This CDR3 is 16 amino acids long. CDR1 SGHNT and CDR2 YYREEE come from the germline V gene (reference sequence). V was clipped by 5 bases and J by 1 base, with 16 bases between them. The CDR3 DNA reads TGTGCCAGCAGTTCCGTCCCACTAGAGTCCTACAATGAGCAGTTCTTC. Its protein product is CASSSVPLESYNEQFF.

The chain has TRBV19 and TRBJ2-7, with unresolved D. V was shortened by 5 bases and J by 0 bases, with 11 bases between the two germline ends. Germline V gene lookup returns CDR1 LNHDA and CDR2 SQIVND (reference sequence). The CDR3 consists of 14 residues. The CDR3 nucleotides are TGTGCCAGTAGTTTTGAGGCTAGCTCCTACGAGCAGTACTTC. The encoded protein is CASSFEASSYEQYF. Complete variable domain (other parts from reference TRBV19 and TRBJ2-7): DGGITQSPKYLFRKEGQNVTLSCEQNLNHDAMYWYRQDPGQGLRLIYYSQIVNDFQKGDIAEGYSVSREKKESFPLTVTSAQKNPTAFYLCASSFEASSYEQYFGPGTRLTVT.

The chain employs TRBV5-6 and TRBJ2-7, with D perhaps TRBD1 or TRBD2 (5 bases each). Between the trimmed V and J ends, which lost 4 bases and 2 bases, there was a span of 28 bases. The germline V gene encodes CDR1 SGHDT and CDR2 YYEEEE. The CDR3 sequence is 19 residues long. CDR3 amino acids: CASSTRPGLARGGPYEQYF. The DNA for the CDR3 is TGTGCCAGCAGCACGAGACCGGGATTAGCGAGGGGCGGCCCCTACGAGCAGTACTTC.

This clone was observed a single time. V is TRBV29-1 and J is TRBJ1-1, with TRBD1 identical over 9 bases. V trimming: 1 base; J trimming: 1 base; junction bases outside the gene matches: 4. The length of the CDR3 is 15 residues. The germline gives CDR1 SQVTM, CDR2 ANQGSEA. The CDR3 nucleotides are TGCAGCGTTGAAGGGGGACAGGGTTGGAACACTGAAGCTTTCTTT. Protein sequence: CSVEGGQGWNTEAFF.

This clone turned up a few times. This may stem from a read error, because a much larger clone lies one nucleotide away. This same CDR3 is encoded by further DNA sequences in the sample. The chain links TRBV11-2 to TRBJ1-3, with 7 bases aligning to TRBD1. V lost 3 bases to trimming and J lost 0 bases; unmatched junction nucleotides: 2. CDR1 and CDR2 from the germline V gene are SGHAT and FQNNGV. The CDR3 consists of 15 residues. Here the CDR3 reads CASSFRQGSGNTIYF. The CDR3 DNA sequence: TGTGCCAGCAGCTTCCGACAGGGCTCTGGAAACACCATATATTTT.

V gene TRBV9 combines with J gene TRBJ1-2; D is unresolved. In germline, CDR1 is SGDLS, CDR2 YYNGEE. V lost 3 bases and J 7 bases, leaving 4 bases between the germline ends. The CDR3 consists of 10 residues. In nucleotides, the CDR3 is TGTGCCAGCAGCGGCCCTGGCTACACCTTC. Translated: CASSGPGYTF. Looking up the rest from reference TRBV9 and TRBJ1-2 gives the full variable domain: DSGVTQTPKHLITATGQRVTLRCSPRSGDLSVYWYQQSLDQGLQFLIQYYNGEERAKGNILERFSAQQFPDLHSELNLSSLELGDSALYFCASSGPGYTFGSGTRLTVV.

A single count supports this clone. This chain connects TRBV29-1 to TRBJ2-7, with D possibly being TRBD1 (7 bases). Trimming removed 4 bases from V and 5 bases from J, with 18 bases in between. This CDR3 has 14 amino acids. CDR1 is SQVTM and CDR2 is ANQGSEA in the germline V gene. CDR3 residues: CSVGGDSGKDEQYF. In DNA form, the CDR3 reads TGCAGCGTTGGGGGGGACAGCGGAAAAGACGAGCAGTACTTC.

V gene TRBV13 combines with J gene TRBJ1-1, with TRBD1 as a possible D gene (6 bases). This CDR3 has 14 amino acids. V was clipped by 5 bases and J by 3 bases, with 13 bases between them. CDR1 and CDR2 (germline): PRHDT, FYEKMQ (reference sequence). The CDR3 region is CASSPEGGDTEAFF. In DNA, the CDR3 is TGTGCCAGCAGCCCCGAGGGGGGGGACACTGAAGCTTTCTTT.

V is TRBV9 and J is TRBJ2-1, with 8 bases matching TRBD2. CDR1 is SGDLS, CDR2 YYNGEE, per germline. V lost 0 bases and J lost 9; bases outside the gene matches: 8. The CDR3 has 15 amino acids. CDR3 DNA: TGTGCCAGCAGCGTAGTCGGGAGGGATGGTAGTGAGCAGTTCTTC. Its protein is CASSVVGRDGSEQFF.

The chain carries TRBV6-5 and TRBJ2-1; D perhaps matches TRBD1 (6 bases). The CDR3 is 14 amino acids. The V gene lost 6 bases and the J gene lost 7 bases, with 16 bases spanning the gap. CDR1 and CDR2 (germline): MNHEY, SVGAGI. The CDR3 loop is CASSRHRELNEQFF. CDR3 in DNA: TGTGCCAGCAGCCGGCACAGGGAACTGAATGAGCAGTTCTTC.

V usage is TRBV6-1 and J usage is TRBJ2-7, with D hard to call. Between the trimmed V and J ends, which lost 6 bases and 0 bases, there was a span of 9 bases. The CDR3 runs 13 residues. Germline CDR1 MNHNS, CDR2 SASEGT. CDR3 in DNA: TGTGCCAGCAGCCTGACAACCTCCTACGAGCAGTACTTC. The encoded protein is CASSLTTSYEQYF.

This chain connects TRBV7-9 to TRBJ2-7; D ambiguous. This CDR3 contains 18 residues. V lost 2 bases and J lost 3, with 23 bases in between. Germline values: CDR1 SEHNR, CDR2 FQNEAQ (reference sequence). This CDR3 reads CASSLNVGNDVEIYEQYF. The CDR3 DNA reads TGTGCCAGCAGCTTAAATGTCGGCAACGACGTCGAAATCTACGAGCAGTACTTC. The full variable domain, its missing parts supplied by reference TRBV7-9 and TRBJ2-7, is DTGVSQNPRHKITKRGQNVTFRCDPISEHNRLYWYRQTLGQGPEFLTYFQNEAQLEKSRLLSDRFSAERPKGSFSTLEIQRTEQGDSAMYLCASSLNVGNDVEIYEQYFGPGTRLTVT.

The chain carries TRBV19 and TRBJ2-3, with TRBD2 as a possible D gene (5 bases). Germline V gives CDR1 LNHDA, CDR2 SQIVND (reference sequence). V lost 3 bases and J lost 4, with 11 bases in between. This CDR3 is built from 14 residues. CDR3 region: CASSIGVGADTQYF. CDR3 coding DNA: TGTGCCAGTAGTATCGGGGTGGGCGCAGATACGCAGTATTTT.

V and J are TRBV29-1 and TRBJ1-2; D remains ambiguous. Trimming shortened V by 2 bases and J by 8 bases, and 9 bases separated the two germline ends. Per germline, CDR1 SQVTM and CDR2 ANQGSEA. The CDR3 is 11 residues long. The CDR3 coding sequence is TGCAGCGTTGAAATATGGGAAGGCTACACCTTC. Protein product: CSVEIWEGYTF.

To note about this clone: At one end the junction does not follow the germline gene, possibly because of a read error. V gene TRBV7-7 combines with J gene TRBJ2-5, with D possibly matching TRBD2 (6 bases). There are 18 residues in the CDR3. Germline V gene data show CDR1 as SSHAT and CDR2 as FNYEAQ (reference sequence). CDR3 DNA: TGTGCTAGCAGCCGCTCGTACCCCTCAAGCGGGCTACAAGAGACCCAGTACTTC. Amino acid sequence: CASSRSYPSSGLQETQYF.

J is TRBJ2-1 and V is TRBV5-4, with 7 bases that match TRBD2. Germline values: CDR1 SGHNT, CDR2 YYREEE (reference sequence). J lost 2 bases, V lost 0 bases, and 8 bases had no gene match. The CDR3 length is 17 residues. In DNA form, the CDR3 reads TGTGCCAGCAGCTTGGGTAGCGGGCCAGAAGCCTACAATGAGCAGTTCTTC. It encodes CASSLGSGPEAYNEQFF.

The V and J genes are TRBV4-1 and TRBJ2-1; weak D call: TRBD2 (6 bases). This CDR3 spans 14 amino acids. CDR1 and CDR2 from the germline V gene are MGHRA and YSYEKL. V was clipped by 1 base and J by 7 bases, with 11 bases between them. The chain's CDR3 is CASSQGTEGNEQFF. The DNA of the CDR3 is TGCGCCAGCAGCCAAGGAACGGAGGGGAATGAGCAGTTCTTC.

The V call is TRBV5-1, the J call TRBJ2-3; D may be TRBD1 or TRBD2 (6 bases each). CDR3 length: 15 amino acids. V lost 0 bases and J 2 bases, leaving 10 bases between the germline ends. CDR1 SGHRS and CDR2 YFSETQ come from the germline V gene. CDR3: CASSLEGGATDTQYF. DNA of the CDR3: TGCGCCAGCAGCTTGGAGGGGGGAGCCACAGATACGCAGTATTTT.

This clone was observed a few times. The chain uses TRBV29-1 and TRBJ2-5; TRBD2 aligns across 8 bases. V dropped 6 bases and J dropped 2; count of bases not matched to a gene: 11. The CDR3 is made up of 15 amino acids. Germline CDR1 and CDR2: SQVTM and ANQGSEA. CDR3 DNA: TGCAGCGTCCGGGGTCTAGCGGGCCGACAAGAGACCCAGTACTTC. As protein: CSVRGLAGRQETQYF.

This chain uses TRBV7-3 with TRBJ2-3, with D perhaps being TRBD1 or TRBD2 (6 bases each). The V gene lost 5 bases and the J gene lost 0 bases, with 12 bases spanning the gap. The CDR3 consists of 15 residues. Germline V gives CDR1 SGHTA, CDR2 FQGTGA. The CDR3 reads CASSRGTTSTDTQYF. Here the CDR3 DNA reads TGTGCCAGCAGCCGGGGGACAACTAGCACAGATACGCAGTATTTT. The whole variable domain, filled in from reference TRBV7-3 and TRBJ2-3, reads GAGVSQTPSNKVTEKGKYVELRCDPISGHTALYWYRQSLGQGPEFLIYFQGTGAADDSGLPNDRFFAVRPEGSVSTLKIQRTERGDSAVYLCASSRGTTSTDTQYFGPGTRLTVL.

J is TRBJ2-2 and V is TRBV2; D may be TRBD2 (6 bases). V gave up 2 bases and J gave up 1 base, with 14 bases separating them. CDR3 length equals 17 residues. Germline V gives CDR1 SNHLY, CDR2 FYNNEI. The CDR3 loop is CASSERRLGGNTGELFF. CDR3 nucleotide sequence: TGTGCCAGCAGTGAACGTCGGTTGGGAGGGAACACCGGGGAGCTGTTTTTT.

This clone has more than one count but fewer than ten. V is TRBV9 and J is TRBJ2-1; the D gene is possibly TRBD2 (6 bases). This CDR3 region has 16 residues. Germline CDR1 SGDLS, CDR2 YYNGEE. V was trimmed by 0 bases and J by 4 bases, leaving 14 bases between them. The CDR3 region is CASSVVDSGYYNEQFF. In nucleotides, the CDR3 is TGTGCCAGCAGCGTAGTAGATAGCGGTTATTACAATGAGCAGTTCTTC.

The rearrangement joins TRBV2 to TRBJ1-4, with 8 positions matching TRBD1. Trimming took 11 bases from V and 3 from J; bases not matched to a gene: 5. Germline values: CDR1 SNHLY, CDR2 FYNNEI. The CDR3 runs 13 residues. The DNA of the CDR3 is TGTGCCGGAAAGACAGGGGCTAATGAAAAACTGTTTTTT. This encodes CAGKTGANEKLFF.

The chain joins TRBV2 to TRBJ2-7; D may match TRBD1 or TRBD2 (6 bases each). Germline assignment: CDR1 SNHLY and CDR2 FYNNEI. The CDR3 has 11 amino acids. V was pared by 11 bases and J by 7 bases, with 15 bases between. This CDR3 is CAGGGQGEQYF. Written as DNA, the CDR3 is TGTGCCGGTGGGGGGCAAGGGGAGCAGTACTTC.

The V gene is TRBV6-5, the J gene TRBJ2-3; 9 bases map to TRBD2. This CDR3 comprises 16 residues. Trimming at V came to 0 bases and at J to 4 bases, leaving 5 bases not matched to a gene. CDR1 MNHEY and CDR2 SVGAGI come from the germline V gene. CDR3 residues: CASSYSSRGGADTQYF. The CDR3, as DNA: TGTGCCAGCAGTTACTCGTCGCGGGGGGGCGCAGATACGCAGTATTTT.

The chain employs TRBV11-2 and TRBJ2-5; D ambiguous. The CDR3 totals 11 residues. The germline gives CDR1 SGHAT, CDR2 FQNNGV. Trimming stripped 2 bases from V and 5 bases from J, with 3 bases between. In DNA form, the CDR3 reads TGTGCCAGCAGCTTATTGGAGACCCAGTACTTC. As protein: CASSLLETQYF.

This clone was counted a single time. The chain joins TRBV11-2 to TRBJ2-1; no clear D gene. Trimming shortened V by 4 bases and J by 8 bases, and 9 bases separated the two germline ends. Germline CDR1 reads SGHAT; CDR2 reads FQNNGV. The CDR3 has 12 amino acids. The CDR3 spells CASSSAADEQFF. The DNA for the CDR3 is TGTGCCAGCAGCTCCGCGGCGGATGAGCAGTTCTTC.